These T cell receptor beta chains were read from a single sample in a study of identifying expanded T cells in peripheral blood. Produced via immunoSEQ multiplex PCR; TCRdb's table is partial and in-frame only. The data show about 85,000 clones, around nine tenths seen once. The sequenced sample consisted of blood. The source of these receptors is a person between 18 and 75 years old in good health. CDR3s include the opening cysteine and the closing phenylalanine or tryptophan. A D gene is named only where the DNA matches it firmly. Not every row has a clone size; where given, it reads once, few, many or a size class.

>TRBJ2-1|TRBV28|TRBD2|-
TGTGCCAGCGCTGGGGGGGGCTCCTACAATGAGCAGTTCTTC
CASAGGGSYNEQFF
>TRBJ2-1|TRBV29-1|-|-
TGCAGCGTTTTCGCCCTCTCCTACAATGAGCAGTTCTTC
CSVFALSYNEQFF
>TRBJ1-5|TRBV2|-|many
TGTGCCAGCAGGGCAGGCAATCAGCCCCAGCATTTT
CASRAGNQPQHF
>TRBJ2-1|TRBV19|TRBD2|-
TGTGCCAGTAGTATCGTGGTAGCGGGGGTCAATGAGCAGTTCTTC
CASSIVVAGVNEQFF
>TRBJ2-1|TRBV6-5|TRBD2|-
TGTGCCAGCAGACTTAGCGGGGCGGCGTCTGATGAGCAGTTCTTC
CASRLSGAASDEQFF
>TRBJ2-6|TRBV7-2|-|-
TGTGCCAGCAGCTTAGCTGGGGGGGCCCCTTTAACTGGGGCCAACGTCCTGACTTTC
CASSLAGGAPLTGANVLTF
>TRBJ2-1|TRBV11-2|-|-
TGTGCCAGCAGACGGGGGTACAATGAGCAGTTCTTC
CASRRGYNEQFF
>TRBJ2-3|TRBV9|-|-
TGTGCCAGCAGCGTTACTAGTGATACGCAGTATTTT
CASSVTSDTQYF
>TRBJ2-3|TRBV11-3|TRBD2|-
TGTGCCAGCAGCCCCGGGACTATCCCTAGCACAGATACGCAGTATTTT
CASSPGTIPSTDTQYF
>TRBJ1-4|TRBV7-9|-|-
TGTGCCAGCAGCCCGGATGTCTCTCGTGAAAAACTGTTTTTT
CASSPDVSREKLFF
>TRBJ2-7|TRBV19|-|-
TGTGCCAGTAGTGTTGGAGGGGGGAACTACGAGCAGTACTTC
CASSVGGGNYEQYF
>TRBJ2-7|TRBV28|TRBD2|-
TGTGCCAGCAGTCTACTGGGACTAGCGGGGGGACTCTCCTACGAGCAGTACTTC
CASSLLGLAGGLSYEQYF
>TRBJ1-2|TRBV7-2|-|-
TGTGCCAGCAGCTTTAGGATTAACTATGGCTACACCTTC
CASSFRINYGYTF
>TRBJ1-4|TRBV19|-|-
TGTGCCAGTAGTATGGGTGCGGCGGCTGAAAAACTGTTTTTT
CASSMGAAAEKLFF
>TRBJ1-5|TRBV7-2|-|-
TGTGCCAGCAGCTTACTGGGTCAGCCCCAGCATTTT
CASSLLGQPQHF
>TRBJ1-1|TRBV4-3|TRBD1|-
TGCGCCAGCAGCCAAGATCTACAGGGGGCAGCTCTGGGCACTGAAGCTTTCTTT
CASSQDLQGAALGTEAFF
>TRBJ1-2|TRBV10-3|-|few
TGTGCCATCAGTGTACAAGACTATGGCTACACCTTC
CAISVQDYGYTF